These 24 T cell receptor beta chains originate from one sample sequenced in a study of blood T cell repertoires in COVID-19. Assay: immunoSEQ multiplex PCR; the TCRdb copy retains only in-frame clones and omits some. The sample contains roughly 500,000 clones, roughly 87% of which appear only once. The sample comprised peripheral blood. These receptors were taken from a man aged 18 to 30 with COVID-19, enrolled during active disease.

J is TRBJ2-3 and V is TRBV20-1, with D possibly TRBD2 on 5 matching bases. The germline CDR1 and CDR2 sequences are DFQATT and SNEGSKA (reference sequence). The length of the CDR3 is 13 residues. Trimming removed 3 bases from V and 6 bases from J, with 13 bases in between. CDR3 nucleotides: TGCAGTGCTAGTCTCCCTAGCTTGGATACGCAGTATTTT. This encodes CSASLPSLDTQYF.

V and J are TRBV7-8 and TRBJ1-5; D is possibly TRBD1 (6 bases). The CDR3 is made up of 16 amino acids. CDR1 is SGHVS and CDR2 is FQNEAQ in the germline V gene. V was cut by 1 base and J by 4 bases, with 14 bases left in between. The CDR3 DNA follows: TGTGCCAGCAGCTTAGTGGCCAGGGGATTGAATCAGCCCCAGCATTTT. Its translation is CASSLVARGLNQPQHF.

The chain joins TRBV4-1 to TRBJ2-1; 7 bases match TRBD1. The CDR3 has 16 residues. The V gene's germline CDR1 is MGHRA and CDR2 YSYEKL. J was trimmed by 4 bases and V by 1 base; bases with no gene match: 7. The CDR3 coding sequence is TGCGCCAGCAGCCAAGTAATTTGGGGACAGTACAATGAGCAGTTCTTC. It specifies CASSQVIWGQYNEQFF.

The rearrangement joins TRBV2 to TRBJ2-7; 7 bases fit TRBD1. The V and J ends lost 2 bases and 1 base, in that order; junction bases with no gene match: 8. Germline CDR1 is SNHLY and CDR2 is FYNNEI. The CDR3 sequence is 16 residues long. The CDR3 nucleotides read TGTGCCAGCAGTGAATACAGGGGTTTTGGATCCTACGAGCAGTACTTC. It codes for CASSEYRGFGSYEQYF.

V gene TRBV7-9 combines with J gene TRBJ2-4; D may be TRBD1 (6 bases). CDR1 is SEHNR, CDR2 FQNEAQ, per germline (reference sequence). The V end lost 5 bases, the J end lost 1 base, and 12 bases lay between the germline ends. The CDR3 length is 15 residues. CDR3 coding DNA: TGTGCCAGCAGCACTAGAGACAGGGCCAAAAACATTCAGTACTTC. Protein: CASSTRDRAKNIQYF.

The rearrangement links TRBV19 to TRBJ1-2, with 7 bases aligning to TRBD1. The CDR3 sequence is 13 residues long. V dropped 5 bases and J dropped 2; count of bases not matched to a gene: 2. From germline, CDR1 is LNHDA and CDR2 SQIVND (reference sequence). The CDR3 protein is CASSRQGNYGYTF. The DNA for the CDR3 is TGTGCCAGTAGTCGACAGGGCAACTATGGCTACACCTTC. Filled out from reference TRBV19 and TRBJ1-2, the complete variable domain reads DGGITQSPKYLFRKEGQNVTLSCEQNLNHDAMYWYRQDPGQGLRLIYYSQIVNDFQKGDIAEGYSVSREKKESFPLTVTSAQKNPTAFYLCASSRQGNYGYTFGSGTRLTVV.

The chain uses TRBV27 and TRBJ2-7; 11 bases align to TRBD2. Germline V lookup: CDR1 MNHEY, CDR2 SMNVEV (reference sequence). The CDR3 has 17 residues. Trimming took 8 bases from V and 0 from J; bases not matched to a gene: 12. CDR3: CASCLAGGPLNSYEQYF. As DNA, the CDR3 is TGTGCCAGCTGTCTAGCGGGAGGACCCCTGAACTCCTACGAGCAGTACTTC.

This rearrangement joins TRBV6-6 to TRBJ1-1; 8 bases are a match to TRBD1. V trimming: 0 bases; J trimming: 4 bases; junction bases outside the gene matches: 7. In germline, CDR1 is MNHNY, CDR2 SVGAGI (reference sequence). This CDR3 spans 16 amino acids. For the CDR3, the DNA is TGTGCCAGCAGTTACTCTGGACAGGGAAGGAGCACTGAAGCTTTCTTT. Translation: CASSYSGQGRSTEAFF.

This clone occurred once. The V call is TRBV9, the J call TRBJ2-3; 8 bases fit TRBD1. Per germline, CDR1 SGDLS and CDR2 YYNGEE. V lost 2 bases to trimming and J lost 3 bases; unmatched junction nucleotides: 8. The CDR3 consists of 16 residues. The CDR3 nucleotides are TGTGCCAGCAGCGTTTTAGAGGACAGGGTAACAGATACGCAGTATTTT. This translates into CASSVLEDRVTDTQYF.

Comment on this clone: Other DNA sequences in the sample encode the same CDR3. The chain has TRBV5-1 and TRBJ2-1; TRBD2 matches 11 bases. Germline values: CDR1 SGHRS, CDR2 YFSETQ. V gave up 4 bases and J gave up 0 bases; unmatched junction bases: 3. This CDR3 spans 16 amino acids. The CDR3 sequence: CASSLTSGSSYNEQFF. The CDR3 region has the DNA TGCGCCAGCAGCCTAACTAGCGGGAGCTCCTACAATGAGCAGTTCTTC.

The CDR3 loop reads CASSQDAQGFNQPQHF. The DNA of the CDR3 is TGCGCCAGCAGCCAAGACGCACAGGGTTTCAATCAGCCCCAGCATTTT. The chain carries TRBV4-1 and TRBJ1-5; a weak D match, TRBD1 (6 bases). Germline CDR1 is MGHRA and CDR2 is YSYEKL. V was clipped by 0 bases and J by 3 bases, with 12 bases between them. The CDR3 consists of 16 residues.

The chain couples TRBV30 to TRBJ1-2; 9 bases line up with TRBD1. Germline-derived CDR1 and CDR2 are GTSNPN and SVGIG (reference sequence). Trimming at V came to 6 bases and at J to 2 bases, leaving 10 bases not matched to a gene. This CDR3 has 15 amino acids. The CDR3 sequence: CACQSRDRVNYGYTF. Here the CDR3 DNA reads TGTGCCTGCCAATCCCGGGACAGGGTAAACTATGGCTACACCTTC. Using reference TRBV30 and TRBJ1-2 for the parts outside the CDR3, the full variable domain is SQTIHQWPATLVQPVGSPLSLECTVEGTSNPNLYWYRQAAGRGLQLLFYSVGIGQISSEVPQNLSASRPQDRQFILSSKKLLLSDSGFYLCACQSRDRVNYGYTFGSGTRLTVV.

The rearrangement uses TRBV12-3 or TRBV12-4 and TRBJ2-1; TRBD2 matches at 7 bases. V lost 5 bases, J lost 15 bases, and 13 bases stayed unmatched. CDR3 length: 13 residues. The CDR3 region has the DNA TGTGCCAGCAGTCCGAATCCTGTAGCGGGCCCGTTCTTC. Amino acids: CASSPNPVAGPFF.

In DNA form, the CDR3 reads TGTGCCAGTAGTCCCACCGGGGGGCTTACAGATACGCAGTATTTT. Translated, it gives CASSPTGGLTDTQYF. The chain links TRBV19 to TRBJ2-3, with D possibly TRBD2 on 7 matching bases. Germline V lookup: CDR1 LNHDA, CDR2 SQIVND (reference sequence). This CDR3 is 15 amino acids long. Trimming took 5 bases from V and 3 from J, leaving 15 bases between them.

The chain links TRBV15 to TRBJ2-3, with 7 bases identical to TRBD2. This CDR3 has 16 amino acids. The J segment lost 2 bases and the V segment lost 0 bases, leaving 5 bases of the junction unmatched. Germline V CDR1 and CDR2: LNHNV, YYDKDF (reference sequence). CDR3 sequence: CATSRDWGGNTDTQYF. CDR3 DNA: TGTGCCACCAGCAGAGATTGGGGAGGGAACACAGATACGCAGTATTTT.

The chain uses TRBV7-6 and TRBJ2-7, with 10 bases that match TRBD1. V was pared by 4 bases and J by 4 bases, with 13 bases of the junction left unmatched. This CDR3 has 17 residues. Germline CDR1 is SGHVS and CDR2 is FNYEAQ. The CDR3 reads CASSSRVGDRGLYEQYF. In DNA form, the CDR3 reads TGTGCCAGCAGCTCCCGAGTAGGGGACAGGGGCCTTTACGAGCAGTACTTC.

The gene calls are TRBV6-5 and TRBJ2-5, with D tentatively TRBD2 (5 bases). V was trimmed by 2 bases and J by 7 bases, leaving 20 bases between them. This CDR3 is 16 amino acids long. The germline CDR1 and CDR2 sequences are MNHEY and SVGAGI. DNA for the CDR3: TGTGCCAGCAGTTACGCGACATATCACGGGGATTTGACCCAGTACTTC. It encodes CASSYATYHGDLTQYF.

The rearrangement links TRBV11-2 to TRBJ2-1; 9 bases fit TRBD1. There are 17 residues in the CDR3. Germline CDR1 SGHAT, CDR2 FQNNGV. V lost 5 bases, J lost 6 bases, and 14 bases stayed unmatched. The CDR3: CASSHFPGTGNFNEQFF. In DNA, the CDR3 is TGTGCCAGCAGCCATTTTCCCGGGACAGGGAATTTCAATGAGCAGTTCTTC.

The chain couples TRBV7-9 to TRBJ1-3, with a weak D call TRBD1 (5 bases). The germline gives CDR1 SEHNR, CDR2 FQNEAQ (reference sequence). CDR3 length: 18 amino acids. Trimming pared 5 bases from V and 1 base from J, leaving 21 bases between. The DNA for the CDR3 is TGTGCCAGCAGCGAACTCTTGGGGCCTAAAGGATCTGGAAACACCATATATTTT. Its translation is CASSELLGPKGSGNTIYF.

This clone has a handful of counts. This sequence joins TRBV10-3 and TRBJ2-2, with D possibly matching TRBD2 (6 bases). V was cut by 11 bases and J by 7 bases, with 11 bases left in between. CDR3 length: 11 residues. The germline V gene has CDR1 ENHRY and CDR2 SYGVKD. CDR3: CAVGSGGELFF. In DNA form, the CDR3 reads TGTGCCGTCGGGAGTGGCGGGGAGCTGTTTTTT.

The chain couples TRBV4-1 to TRBJ1-5, with D hard to call. The CDR3 is made up of 15 amino acids. Trimming stripped 4 bases from V and 6 bases from J, with 16 bases between. Germline V lookup: CDR1 MGHRA, CDR2 YSYEKL. Here the CDR3 DNA reads TGCGCCAGCAGCCCAATACCGGGATCTACTCAGCCCCAGCATTTT. Protein sequence: CASSPIPGSTQPQHF.

This chain links TRBV5-5 with TRBJ1-6, with 8 bases that match TRBD1. The germline V gene has CDR1 SGHKS and CDR2 YYEKEE (reference sequence). This CDR3 is built from 14 residues. V was pared by 3 bases and J by 10 bases, with 6 bases of the junction left unmatched. The DNA of the CDR3 is TGTGCCAGCAGCTCGGACAGGGTGTACTCACCCCTCCACTTT. This codes for CASSSDRVYSPLHF.

The CDR3 DNA sequence: TGTGCCAGCAGCGCACCGGGACAGGGATCTGGAAACACCATATATTTT. As protein: CASSAPGQGSGNTIYF. The chain has TRBV9 and TRBJ1-3; TRBD1 agrees at 9 bases. The ends lost 3 bases at V and 1 base at J; junction bases unmatched: 5. Germline V gives CDR1 SGDLS, CDR2 YYNGEE. This CDR3 is 16 amino acids long.

V is TRBV12-5 and J is TRBJ1-5, with a tentative D call TRBD1 (5 bases). Germline V lookup: CDR1 LGHNT, CDR2 FRNRAP. V gave up 3 bases and J gave up 11 bases, with 17 bases separating them. CDR3 length: 14 amino acids. The CDR3 region is CASGFEQAEWAQHF. Here the CDR3 DNA reads TGTGCTAGTGGTTTCGAACAGGCCGAATGGGCCCAGCATTTT.